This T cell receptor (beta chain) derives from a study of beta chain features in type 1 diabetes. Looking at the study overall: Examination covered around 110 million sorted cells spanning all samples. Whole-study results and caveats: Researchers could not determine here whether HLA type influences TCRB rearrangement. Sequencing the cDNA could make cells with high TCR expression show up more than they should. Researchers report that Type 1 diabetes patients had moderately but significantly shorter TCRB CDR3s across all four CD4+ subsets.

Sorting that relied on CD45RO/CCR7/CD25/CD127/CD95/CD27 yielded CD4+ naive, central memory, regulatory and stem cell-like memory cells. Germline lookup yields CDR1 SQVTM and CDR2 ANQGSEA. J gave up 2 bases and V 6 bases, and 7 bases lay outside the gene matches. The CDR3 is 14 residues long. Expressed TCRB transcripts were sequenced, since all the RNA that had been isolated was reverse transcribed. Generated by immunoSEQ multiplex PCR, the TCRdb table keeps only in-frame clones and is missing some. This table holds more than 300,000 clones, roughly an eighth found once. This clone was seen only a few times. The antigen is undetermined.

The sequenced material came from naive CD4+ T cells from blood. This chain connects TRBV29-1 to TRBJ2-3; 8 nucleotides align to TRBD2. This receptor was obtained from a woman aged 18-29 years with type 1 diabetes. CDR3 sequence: CSVTSAPFTDTQYF. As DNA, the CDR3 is TGCAGCGTGACTAGCGCACCCTTCACAGATACGCAGTATTTT.